The rows below give T cell receptor beta chains drawn from one sample of a study of OX40 agonist ivuxolimab in advanced cancers. TCRdb keeps only in-frame clones here, not all; method: immunoSEQ multiplex PCR. Found here are 11,000 or so clones, about 83% of them singletons; the top ten hold roughly 49%. Material: CD4+ or CD8+ T cells sorted from blood, obtained in a trial of the OX40 agonist ivuxolimab. Receptors were obtained from an adult with an advanced solid tumor such as melanoma, head and neck, liver or kidney cancer. Both conserved end residues are part of each CDR3. D genes are given only for firm matches. Clone size is not always given. Where it is, it says once, few, many or a class for expanded clones.

D gene	V gene	J gene	clone size	CDR3 protein	CDR3 DNA
TRBD2	TRBV7-2	TRBJ2-1	-	CASSMPTSMSSYNEQFF	TGTGCCAGCAGCATGCCGACTAGCATGAGCTCCTACAATGAGCAGTTCTTC
TRBD2	TRBV6-5	TRBJ2-5	-	CASSYSLSGRPKTQYF	TGTGCCAGCAGTTACTCCCTTAGCGGGAGACCCAAGACCCAGTACTTC
-	TRBV11-2	TRBJ1-3	-	CASSWASSGNTIYF	TGTGCCAGCAGCTGGGCGTCCTCTGGAAACACCATATATTTT
-	TRBV27	TRBJ2-7	-	CASSAGTAIGEQYF	TGTGCCAGCAGTGCCGGGACTGCGATCGGCGAGCAGTACTTC
-	TRBV10-3	TRBJ1-5	-	CAISEIGNSNQPQHF	TGTGCCATCAGTGAGATTGGGAATAGCAATCAGCCCCAGCATTTT
TRBD1	TRBV5-1	TRBJ2-7	-	CASSLHRDSNSYEQYF	TGCGCCAGCAGCCTACACCGGGACAGCAACTCCTACGAGCAGTACTTC
TRBD2	TRBV4-3	TRBJ2-7	-	CASSQGLANIYEQYF	TGCGCCAGCAGCCAAGGACTAGCGAATATCTACGAGCAGTACTTC
-	TRBV28	TRBJ2-5	-	CASSLFPEGETQYF	TGTGCCAGCAGTTTATTCCCGGAGGGAGAGACCCAGTACTTC
-	TRBV19	TRBJ2-5	-	CASSSAPLSETQYF	TGTGCCAGTAGTAGTGCCCCCCTCAGTGAGACCCAGTACTTC
TRBD1	TRBV6-1	TRBJ2-7	-	CASREGTGSAYEQYF	TGTGCCAGCAGAGAAGGGACAGGGAGCGCCTACGAGCAGTACTTC
-	TRBV6-5	TRBJ1-4	-	CASSYSSGGKLFF	TGTGCCAGCAGTTACTCGAGTGGGGGAAAACTGTTTTTT
-	TRBV19	TRBJ2-2	-	CAGGASPGELFF	TGTGCCGGGGGGGCTAGCCCCGGGGAGCTGTTTTTT
-	TRBV7-6	TRBJ1-4	-	CASSSSTEKKLFF	TGTGCCAGCAGCTCGTCGACAGAGAAAAAACTGTTTTTT
-	TRBV6-1	TRBJ1-1	-	CASSDTAGAFF	TGTGCCAGCAGTGATACGGCTGGGGCTTTCTTT
-	TRBV27	TRBJ1-2	few	CASRASYGYTF	TGTGCCAGCAGAGCAAGCTATGGCTACACCTTC
TRBD1	TRBV27	TRBJ1-5	-	CASSTGGHQPQHF	TGTGCCAGCAGCACAGGGGGCCATCAGCCCCAGCATTTT
TRBD1	TRBV27	TRBJ2-7	few	CASSLSGTGSYEQYF	TGTGCCAGCAGTTTATCGGGGACAGGCTCCTACGAGCAGTACTTC
-	TRBV7-8	TRBJ1-5	once	CASSGVVAQPQHF	TGTGCCAGCAGTGGAGTCGTAGCTCAGCCCCAGCATTTT
-	TRBV5-6	TRBJ2-1	-	CASSGFRNEQFF	TGTGCCAGCTCGGGTTTTAGGAATGAGCAGTTCTTC
-	TRBV27	TRBJ2-7	-	CASSLYGGQREQYF	TGTGCCAGCAGTTTATATGGGGGGCAAAGGGAGCAGTACTTC
-	TRBV4-3	TRBJ1-4	-	CASSQDFPFVGEEKLFF	TGCGCCAGCAGCCAAGATTTCCCATTCGTCGGGGAAGAAAAACTGTTTTTT
-	TRBV27	TRBJ1-6	once	CASNPGPNSPLHF	TGTGCCAGCAATCCCGGACCTAATTCACCCCTCCACTTT
-	TRBV27	TRBJ2-3	-	CASRGGLFTTDTQYF	TGTGCCAGCAGGGGGGGTCTCTTTACCACAGATACGCAGTATTTT
-	TRBV27	TRBJ2-1	-	CASSSILGSSYNEQFF	TGTGCCAGCAGCTCGATTTTGGGGAGCTCCTACAATGAGCAGTTCTTC
TRBD2	TRBV6-4	TRBJ2-1	-	CASSDGTSGSEQFF	TGTGCCAGCAGTGACGGGACTAGCGGGAGTGAGCAGTTCTTC